This entry lists 21 T cell receptor beta chains sequenced from one sample in a study of control samples from healthy donors and cancer patients. TCRdb's table, derived via immunoSEQ multiplex PCR, lists solely in-frame clones and lacks some. Among about 170,000 clones, 85% to 95% were seen once, and the ten largest hold roughly 1.3%. Input material: blood. The receptor source for this set is a young woman in good health.

The chain joins TRBV7-8 to TRBJ1-1; perhaps TRBD1 as D (5 bases). V gave up 3 bases and J gave up 1 base, with 12 bases separating them. This CDR3 comprises 15 residues. Germline loops: CDR1 SGHVS, CDR2 FQNEAQ. This CDR3 reads CASSLGGRGNTEAFF. The CDR3 coding sequence is TGTGCCAGCAGCTTGGGGGGACGTGGGAACACTGAAGCTTTCTTT.

The V call is TRBV28, the J call TRBJ2-2, with 9 bases matching TRBD1. The CDR3 extends over 18 amino acids. V shed 2 bases and J 5 bases; nucleotides not matched to a gene: 12. The germline V gene encodes CDR1 MDHEN and CDR2 SYDVKM. This CDR3 reads CASSLGDRVGLGTGELFF. For the CDR3, the DNA is TGTGCCAGCAGTTTAGGGGACAGGGTCGGTTTGGGAACCGGGGAGCTGTTTTTT.

This sequence joins TRBV29-1 and TRBJ1-4; the D gene is possibly TRBD1 (6 bases). The germline CDR1 and CDR2 sequences are SQVTM and ANQGSEA. The CDR3 loop spans 14 amino acids. Trimming stripped 4 bases from V and 8 bases from J, with 17 bases between. The DNA for the CDR3 is TGCAGCGTTGTTCTTTTTGGGGGGCAGGAAAAACTGTTTTTT. Translated, it gives CSVVLFGGQEKLFF.

This chain links TRBV9 with TRBJ1-2; the D is unclear. V lost 0 bases and J lost 10, with 7 bases in between. The CDR3 runs 11 residues. Germline V gives CDR1 SGDLS, CDR2 YYNGEE. In DNA, the CDR3 is TGTGCCAGCAGCGTAGGAACGTACTACACCTTC. Translating it yields CASSVGTYYTF.

The chain combines TRBV4-2 with TRBJ1-5; weak D call: TRBD1 (5 bases). The CDR3 has 15 amino acids. V gave up 4 bases and J gave up 1 base, with 11 bases separating them. CDR1 and CDR2 from the germline V gene are LGHNA and YNFKEQ. The CDR3 protein is CASSPGILSNQPQHF. The CDR3 coding sequence is TGTGCCAGCAGCCCAGGGATCTTGAGCAATCAGCCCCAGCATTTT.

The chain recombines TRBV5-4 with TRBJ2-2; D ambiguous. V lost 4 bases and J lost 3, with 7 bases in between. The CDR3 loop spans 13 amino acids. Per the germline V gene, CDR1 is SGHNT and CDR2 is YYREEE (reference sequence). The CDR3 reads CASSRVDTGELFF. The CDR3 region has the DNA TGTGCCAGCAGCAGGGTAGACACCGGGGAGCTGTTTTTT.

The chain is built from TRBV10-1 and TRBJ2-6, with TRBD1 matching 7 bases. Trimming took 4 bases from V and 2 from J; bases not matched to a gene: 2. Germline V gene sequence: CDR1 WNHNN, CDR2 SYGVQD (reference sequence). The CDR3 consists of 15 residues. CDR3: CASSGGGTGANVLTF. CDR3 in DNA: TGCGCCAGCAGTGGAGGGGGCACTGGGGCCAACGTCCTGACTTTC.

This chain uses TRBV25-1 with TRBJ2-5; tentatively, D is TRBD2 (6 bases). The CDR3 has 18 residues. The ends were cut back, 4 bases at V and 0 bases at J, with 21 bases in the middle. Germline values: CDR1 MGHDK, CDR2 SYGVNS. In DNA form, the CDR3 reads TGTGCCAGCAGTGGAAGCTATCGCGAAGCGGGTTACCAAGAGACCCAGTACTTC. Encoded protein: CASSGSYREAGYQETQYF. The variable domain in full, with the rest retrieved from reference TRBV25-1 and TRBJ2-5, is EADIYQTPRYLVIGTGKKITLECSQTMGHDKMYWYQQDPGMELHLIHYSYGVNSTEKGDLSSESTVSRIRTEHFPLTLESARPSHTSQYLCASSGSYREAGYQETQYFGPGTRLLVL.

The chain is built from TRBV7-2 and TRBJ1-6; D is uncertain. The CDR3 sequence is 14 residues long. V was trimmed by 4 bases and J by 8 bases, leaving 12 bases between them. CDR1 is SGHTA and CDR2 is FQGNSA in the germline V gene. The CDR3, as DNA: TGTGCCAGCAGCTCGTGGGAGGTATATTCACCCCTCCACTTT. As protein: CASSSWEVYSPLHF. The variable domain in full, completed from reference TRBV7-2 and TRBJ1-6, reads GAGVSQSPSNKVTEKGKDVELRCDPISGHTALYWYRQSLGQGLEFLIYFQGNSAPDKSGLPSDRFSAERTGGSVSTLTIQRTQQEDSAVYLCASSSWEVYSPLHFGNGTRLTVT.

The gene calls are TRBV6-5 and TRBJ1-1; no clear D. The CDR3 consists of 14 residues. V lost 3 bases and J lost 2, with 10 bases in between. Germline V gene lookup returns CDR1 MNHEY and CDR2 SVGAGI. CDR3 protein: CASSYTVTNTEAFF. The DNA for the CDR3 is TGTGCCAGCAGTTATACGGTTACTAACACTGAAGCTTTCTTT.

The J gene is TRBJ1-5, the V gene TRBV19; 9 bases agree with TRBD1. CDR3 length: 17 amino acids. Germline V lookup: CDR1 LNHDA, CDR2 SQIVND (reference sequence). Trimming at V came to 5 bases and at J to 4 bases, leaving 12 bases not matched to a gene. CDR3 residues: CASSPSRTGEGNQPQHF. The DNA of the CDR3 is TGTGCCAGTAGTCCCTCCAGGACAGGGGAGGGAAATCAGCCCCAGCATTTT.

The rearrangement uses TRBV6-2 or TRBV6-3 and TRBJ2-7, with D perhaps TRBD1 or TRBD2 (5 bases each). CDR3 length: 16 residues. The germline V gene has CDR1 MNHEY and CDR2 SVGEGT. Trimming removed 4 bases at V and 1 base at J, with 17 bases between. Here the CDR3 DNA reads TGTGCCAGCAGTTTTCCACCAGGGAGACTTTCCTACGAGCAGTACTTC. This codes for CASSFPPGRLSYEQYF.

The J gene is TRBJ1-2, the V gene TRBV6-6; the D is unclear. V dropped 7 bases and J dropped 2 bases, with 11 bases sitting between them. The V gene's germline CDR1 is MNHNY and CDR2 SVGAGI (reference sequence). The CDR3 contains 13 residues. CDR3 in amino acids: CASNTGQNYGYTF. CDR3 nucleotides: TGTGCCAGCAACACCGGGCAGAACTATGGCTACACCTTC.

A single count supports this clone. The rearrangement uses TRBV6-5 and TRBJ2-2; no clear D. The V gene's germline CDR1 is MNHEY and CDR2 SVGAGI. The V and J ends lost 9 bases and 4 bases respectively, with 9 bases between them. This CDR3 is built from 12 residues. CDR3 nucleotides: TGTGCCAGTTATCGTGGCACCGGGGAGCTGTTTTTT. Translated, it gives CASYRGTGELFF.

The rearrangement joins TRBV11-2 to TRBJ2-3; 11 positions agree with TRBD2. From germline, CDR1 is SGHAT and CDR2 FQNNGV. The CDR3 sequence is 17 residues long. V gave up 1 base and J gave up 2 bases; unmatched junction bases: 5. The CDR3 DNA reads as TGTGCCAGCAGCTTAGTACTAGCGGGGGCTTTCACAGATACGCAGTATTTT. This sequence encodes CASSLVLAGAFTDTQYF.

The chain is built from TRBV11-2 and TRBJ1-3; 7 bases agree with TRBD1. V lost 1 base to trimming and J lost 2 bases; unmatched junction nucleotides: 2. Germline-derived CDR1 and CDR2 are SGHAT and FQNNGV. This CDR3 has 15 amino acids. Written as DNA, the CDR3 is TGTGCCAGCAGCTTAGGTGGGACAGCTGGAAACACCATATATTTT. It translates to CASSLGGTAGNTIYF.

The chain links TRBV6-5 to TRBJ2-7; D uncertain. V was clipped by 7 bases and J by 3 bases, with 16 bases between them. This CDR3 has 14 residues. Germline V CDR1 and CDR2: MNHEY, SVGAGI. The CDR3 reads CASIRPGSDYEQYF. As DNA, the CDR3 is TGTGCCAGCATTAGGCCAGGAAGTGACTACGAGCAGTACTTC.

This chain joins TRBV4-3 and TRBJ1-1; D gene uncertain. The CDR3 is made up of 12 amino acids. Per germline, CDR1 LGHNA and CDR2 YSLEER. V was cut by 4 bases and J by 4 bases, with 7 bases left in between. CDR3 loop: CASSPGGTEAFF. For the CDR3, the DNA is TGCGCCAGCAGCCCGGGAGGCACTGAAGCTTTCTTT.

The J gene is TRBJ1-2, the V gene TRBV18; the D gene is possibly TRBD1 (6 bases). V was trimmed by 4 bases and J by 1 base, leaving 16 bases between them. The CDR3 is 16 residues long. The germline gives CDR1 KGHSH, CDR2 LQKENI. The CDR3 DNA follows: TGTGCCAGCTCACTTCAACAGGGTGGAGGTAACTATGGCTACACCTTC. Encoded protein: CASSLQQGGGNYGYTF.

The V call is TRBV7-2, the J call TRBJ2-6; D is uncertain. This CDR3 comprises 13 residues. Trimming took off 5 bases at V and 3 bases at J, with 5 bases between the two ends. Per germline, CDR1 SGHTA and CDR2 FQGNSA. The CDR3 DNA reads as TGTGCCAGCAGCAAACATGGGGCCAACGTCCTGACTTTC. The encoded protein is CASSKHGANVLTF.

The chain carries TRBV6-5 and TRBJ1-4, with D tentatively TRBD1 (5 bases). Between the trimmed V and J ends, which lost 6 bases and 5 bases, there was a span of 13 bases. Germline CDR1 and CDR2: MNHEY and SVGAGI. The CDR3 is 14 residues long. The chain's CDR3 is CASRRGRVNEKLFF. Here the CDR3 DNA reads TGTGCCAGCAGGAGGGGACGGGTAAATGAAAAACTGTTTTTT.